Listed here are 27 T cell receptor beta chains from one sample, sequenced in a study of CD8 T cells in Susac syndrome. RNA was extracted with the RNeasy kit, and a quantity of roughly 0.45 to 1 ug was reverse transcribed using random hexamers. TCRdb reanalysed the immunoSEQ multiplex PCR reads using MiXCR and keeps one entry per CDR3 protein. Among 350,000 to 550,000 distinct CDR3 sequences listed, approximately 85% were seen once. Sequencing was performed on CD8+ T cells from PBMCs. The receptors originated from a human donor with multiple sclerosis.

The chain uses TRBV15 and TRBJ2-3; no reliable D call. This CDR3 comprises 15 residues. Germline V gives CDR1 LNHNV, CDR2 YYDKDF (reference sequence). Trimming took off 5 bases at V and 2 bases at J, with 14 bases between the two ends. The CDR3 nucleotides read TGTGCCACCAGCGAAGGCCGCGACCACACAGATACGCAGTATTTT. Translation gives CATSEGRDHTDTQYF.

J is TRBJ1-2 and V is TRBV6-5; TRBD1 is a possible D gene (5 bases). The CDR3 extends over 18 amino acids. V was cut by 3 bases and J by 5 bases, with 25 bases left in between. CDR1 and CDR2 from the germline V gene are MNHEY and SVGAGI. The CDR3 DNA is TGTGCCAGCAGTTATACCACTGTCGATGGGGCGGCTGGGTATGGCTACACCTTC. Its translation is CASSYTTVDGAAGYGYTF.

The chain uses TRBV4-1 and TRBJ2-7, with D possibly TRBD2 on 5 matching bases. The CDR3 contains 14 residues. Trimming removed 4 bases at V and 2 bases at J, with 12 bases between. Germline V gene lookup returns CDR1 MGHRA and CDR2 YSYEKL. This chain's CDR3 is CASSPRTGTYEQYF. The CDR3 region has the DNA TGCGCCAGCAGCCCCCGTACGGGAACCTACGAGCAGTACTTC.

The gene calls are TRBV20-1 and TRBJ2-1; perhaps TRBD2 as D (5 bases). There are 13 residues in the CDR3. CDR1 DFQATT and CDR2 SNEGSKA come from the germline V gene (reference sequence). The germline V and J ends were trimmed by 4 bases and 6 bases, with 13 bases remaining between them. Written as DNA, the CDR3 is TGCAGTGCTACCTACACTAGGGCCAATGAGCAGTTCTTC. It is translated as CSATYTRANEQFF.

For the CDR3, the DNA is TGCGCCAGCAGTGAGGAGGCTAGCCGATCCTCCTACGAGCAGTACTTC. It specifies CASSEEASRSSYEQYF. This rearrangement joins TRBV10-2 to TRBJ2-7; TRBD2 might be the D (5 bases). The CDR3 loop spans 16 amino acids. V was shortened by 2 bases and J by 0 bases, with 14 bases between the two germline ends. Germline V gene lookup returns CDR1 WSHSY and CDR2 SAAADI.

The chain joins TRBV5-1 to TRBJ1-2; 7 bases are a match to TRBD1. This CDR3 comprises 18 residues. J gave up 6 bases and V 0 bases, and 17 bases lay outside the gene matches. Germline-derived CDR1 and CDR2 are SGHRS and YFSETQ. The CDR3 spells CASSLAHYNLPGQNGYTF. The CDR3 DNA is TGCGCCAGCAGCTTGGCTCACTACAACTTACCGGGACAGAATGGCTACACCTTC.

This rearrangement joins TRBV30 to TRBJ2-7; tentative D call: TRBD1 (6 bases). The CDR3 has 14 amino acids. The V and J ends lost 2 bases and 4 bases respectively, with 15 bases between them. CDR1 is GTSNPN and CDR2 is SVGIG in the germline V gene (reference sequence). The CDR3 DNA reads TGTGCCTGGAGTCGAAGGACAGAGATTTACGAGCAGTACTTC. Amino acids: CAWSRRTEIYEQYF.

This clonotype was seen a few times. The chain couples TRBV10-3 to TRBJ1-2; D is uncertain. This CDR3 is built from 15 residues. Trimming cost V 5 bases and J 2 bases, with 15 bases left between them. The germline V gene encodes CDR1 ENHRY and CDR2 SYGVKD. The DNA of the CDR3 is TGTGCCATCAGTCCGCACCCGACATCAAACTATGGCTACACCTTC. Its protein is CAISPHPTSNYGYTF.

The chain joins TRBV14 to TRBJ2-5; D possibly corresponds to TRBD1 (6 bases). The germline V gene has CDR1 SGHDN and CDR2 FVKESK. The CDR3 spans 15 residues. The V end lost 3 bases, the J end lost 3 bases, and 14 bases lay between the germline ends. The CDR3: CASSQGRGDEETQYF. CDR3 DNA: TGTGCCAGCAGCCAGGGCAGGGGTGATGAAGAGACCCAGTACTTC.

The chain joins TRBV30 to TRBJ2-2; D gene unclear. CDR1 GTSNPN and CDR2 SVGIG come from the germline V gene (reference sequence). The CDR3 is 13 residues long. The V gene lost 3 bases and the J gene lost 1 base, with 6 bases spanning the gap. The CDR3 DNA reads TGTGCCTGGAGGATCCAGAACACCGGGGAGCTGTTTTTT. Its translation: CAWRIQNTGELFF.

The chain carries TRBV23-1 and TRBJ2-2; TRBD2 matches at 9 bases. TRBV23-1 is recorded as an ORF, its role being uncertain. Trimming cost V 4 bases and J 0 bases; bases outside gene matches: 3. The CDR3 length is 16 residues. The CDR3, as DNA: TGCGCCAGCAGTCCGGGACTAGCTTCGAACACCGGGGAGCTGTTTTTT. Protein sequence: CASSPGLASNTGELFF.

The V gene is TRBV4-2, the J gene TRBJ2-1; D not certain. V lost 4 bases and J 10 bases, leaving 14 bases between the germline ends. The CDR3 has 13 residues. CDR1 is LGHNA, CDR2 YNFKEQ, per germline. CDR3 loop: CASSPGPNAEQFF. The CDR3 DNA sequence: TGTGCCAGCAGCCCTGGGCCGAACGCCGAGCAGTTCTTC.

The chain carries TRBV20-1 and TRBJ2-2; TRBD2 is a possible D gene (6 bases). This CDR3 is 16 amino acids long. V lost 0 bases and J lost 4, with 15 bases in between. Germline V gene sequence: CDR1 DFQATT, CDR2 SNEGSKA (reference sequence). For the CDR3, the DNA is TGCAGTGCTAGAGATCTAGGAGGGAGGAGCACCGGGGAGCTGTTTTTT. Protein sequence: CSARDLGGRSTGELFF.

This chain connects TRBV4-1 to TRBJ2-1, with a tentative D call TRBD2 (5 bases). V lost 4 bases, J lost 3 bases, and 13 bases lay in between. The germline V gene has CDR1 MGHRA and CDR2 YSYEKL. This CDR3 has 15 residues. CDR3 sequence: CASSRSAGDYNEQFF. The CDR3 nucleotides read TGCGCCAGCAGCCGGTCGGCCGGGGACTACAATGAGCAGTTCTTC.

The chain uses TRBV3-1 and TRBJ2-1, with 9 bases matching TRBD2. Germline V gene sequence: CDR1 LGHDT, CDR2 YNNKEL (reference sequence). Trimming at V came to 0 bases and at J to 7 bases, leaving 10 bases not matched to a gene. This CDR3 comprises 17 residues. The CDR3 is CASSQDSWAGGSNEQFF. CDR3 bases: TGTGCCAGCAGCCAAGATTCGTGGGCGGGAGGGTCGAATGAGCAGTTCTTC.

The chain uses TRBV3-1 and TRBJ2-5; possibly TRBD1 or TRBD2 for D (5 bases each). The CDR3 runs 15 residues. Germline CDR1 reads LGHDT; CDR2 reads YNNKEL (reference sequence). The V gene lost 4 bases and the J gene lost 1 base, with 13 bases spanning the gap. The CDR3 here is CASSRESGTQETQYF. CDR3 nucleotide sequence: TGTGCCAGCAGCCGAGAGTCCGGGACCCAAGAGACCCAGTACTTC.

The CDR3 is CASSYSLAEAQETQYF. The CDR3 DNA is TGTGCCAGCAGTTACTCCTTAGCGGAGGCCCAAGAGACCCAGTACTTC. The V and J genes are TRBV6-5 and TRBJ2-5, with D possibly matching TRBD2 (6 bases). Deletions cut 0 bases from V and 1 base from J, with 12 bases between. The length of the CDR3 is 16 residues. CDR1 is MNHEY, CDR2 SVGAGI, per germline.

This chain joins TRBV13 and TRBJ1-1; unclear D gene. This CDR3 spans 13 amino acids. V was pared by 2 bases and J by 8 bases, with 12 bases between. The germline gives CDR1 PRHDT, CDR2 FYEKMQ (reference sequence). CDR3 DNA: TGTGCCAGCAGCTTATTTGATTCGCGGGAAGCTTTCTTT. It encodes CASSLFDSREAFF.

The rearrangement uses TRBV10-3 and TRBJ2-6; 9 bases agree with TRBD1. CDR3 length: 15 residues. V was clipped by 7 bases and J by 2 bases; unmatched bases: 3. CDR1 is ENHRY, CDR2 SYGVKD, per germline. The CDR3 loop is CAIKQGATGANVLTF. The DNA for the CDR3 is TGTGCCATCAAACAGGGGGCGACTGGGGCCAACGTCCTGACTTTC.

The chain uses TRBV2 and TRBJ2-3; 11 nucleotides agree with TRBD2. Germline CDR1 SNHLY, CDR2 FYNNEI. Unmatched junction bases numbered 13, after V lost 8 bases and J lost 3 bases. The CDR3 is 17 residues long. The CDR3 nucleotides read TGTGCCAGCTTGGTAGCGGGAGGGCCGACGAGTACAGATACGCAGTATTTT. Protein product: CASLVAGGPTSTDTQYF.

The chain joins TRBV5-1 to TRBJ2-7; D possibly matches TRBD1 or TRBD2 (5 bases each). The germline V gene has CDR1 SGHRS and CDR2 YFSETQ. Trimming took off 2 bases at V and 0 bases at J, with 9 bases between the two ends. The CDR3 loop spans 14 amino acids. The CDR3 nucleotides read TGCGCCAGCAGCTTTGGGGGAATCTCCTACGAGCAGTACTTC. It translates to CASSFGGISYEQYF.

The V call is TRBV14, the J call TRBJ2-7; 8 positions agree with TRBD1. J gave up 3 bases and V 4 bases, and 8 bases lay outside the gene matches. CDR3 length: 15 amino acids. Germline V gene data show CDR1 as SGHDN and CDR2 as FVKESK. CDR3 nucleotides: TGTGCCAGCAGCCGCCCCGGGACAGGAGTCTACGAGCAGTACTTC. Residues: CASSRPGTGVYEQYF.

As regards this clonotype: At one end, the junction sequence differs from germline, possibly due to a read error. In DNA form, the CDR3 reads TGCGCCAGCGGCTTGGCAGGGCAGGGGGCTATGGGAACTGAAGCTTTCTTT. Translated, it gives CASGLAGQGAMGTEAFF. This chain links TRBV5-1 with TRBJ1-1; the match to TRBD1 covers 8 bases. This CDR3 has 17 residues. Germline V lookup: CDR1 SGHRS, CDR2 YFSETQ.

This chain joins TRBV27 and TRBJ2-7; TRBD2 matches at 11 bases. The CDR3 length is 16 residues. Per the germline V gene, CDR1 is MNHEY and CDR2 is SMNVEV (reference sequence). J was trimmed by 3 bases and V by 5 bases; bases with no gene match: 9. The CDR3 coding sequence is TGTGCCAGCAGTGCTCCGACTAGCGGGAAGTACTACGAGCAGTACTTC. This encodes CASSAPTSGKYYEQYF.

In DNA, the CDR3 is TGCGCCAGCAGCCAAGACGGGCCTCCCGGCGGTACCGGGGAGCTGTTTTTT. It encodes CASSQDGPPGGTGELFF. The gene calls are TRBV4-1 and TRBJ2-2; D is unresolved. Germline V CDR1 and CDR2: MGHRA, YSYEKL. The CDR3 has 17 residues. Trimming left V 0 bases short and J 5 bases short, with 16 bases between.

This rearrangement joins TRBV9 to TRBJ2-7, with 9 bases lining up with TRBD1. Germline CDR1 reads SGDLS; CDR2 reads YYNGEE. The CDR3 is 15 amino acids. The V gene end was trimmed by 0 bases and the J gene end by 2 bases; junction bases not matched to a gene: 3. The CDR3, as DNA: TGTGCCAGCAGCGTAGCCGACAGGGGGGCCTACGAGCAGTACTTC. It encodes CASSVADRGAYEQYF.

This clonotype has only a few counts. This sequence joins TRBV6-1 and TRBJ2-7; the match to TRBD1 covers 9 bases. Germline CDR1 is MNHNS and CDR2 is SASEGT. CDR3 size: 15 residues. V shed 4 bases and J 3 bases; nucleotides not matched to a gene: 7. CDR3 amino acids: CASSGTGQGSYEQYF. The CDR3 DNA sequence: TGTGCCAGCAGTGGTACTGGACAGGGGAGCTACGAGCAGTACTTC.